The entry below gives a single TCR beta chain sequence along with its context. This clone was detected only once. What antigen it recognizes has not been identified. Base qualities are not recorded, but no much larger clone differs from it by a single base. The collaborating institutions used their own protocols to collect whole blood in K2EDTA tubes. For TCRbeta analysis, collaborator samples were shipped as frozen whole blood, as isolated PBMCs, or as DNA extracted from either sample type. The CDR3 spans 14 residues, from the cysteine through the phenylalanine. CDR3 DNA only is kept here, 42 bases in frame from base 1. Germline trimming: 6 bases from V, 3 bases from J; junction bases outside gene matches: 7. The germline V gene yields MNHEY for CDR1 and SVGAGI for CDR2. These data belong to a study of blood T cell repertoires in COVID-19 (dated by TCRdb to 2018 to 2021). General notes on the study: Collaborator samples came from the United States, Italy and Spain and covered acute and convalescent phases of COVID-19. Samples were obtained from the ongoing ImmuneRACE study (first 160 participants) and from 1,254 subjects provided by 6 global collaborators. The repertoires were released in a freely available public database intended as a resource for research on the immune response to SARS-CoV-2. The prospective study material was composed of cDNA or gDNA derived from T cells, B-cell-depleted T cells, or PBMCs. The sample metadata nearly always contained a de-identified subject ID, COVID-19 status, age in years and sex. Where available, HLA class I and class II types were taken from metadata supplied by the sample provider and were not determined by assay-based typing. The dataset comprised deeply sampled blood TCRbeta repertoires from subjects exposed to, actively infected with, or recovered from COVID-19. On the study overall, not on this receptor specifically: How much clinical and demographic metadata was included differed by source and by participant, and the metadata was provided uncurated.

The immunoSEQ Assay, a bias-controlled multiplex PCR, was used to amplify TCRbeta CDR3 regions from genomic DNA. Under the source paper's analysis protocol: Nucleated cell counts per sample were estimated from amplification of reference gene primers within the assay. To quantify the absolute abundance of each unique TCRbeta CDR3 rearrangement, sequence reads were collapsed and filtered. For each sample, productive Simpson clonality was calculated by taking the square root of Simpson's diversity index across productive rearrangements. Imported from immuneACCESS, the table was reduced by TCRdb to in-frame sequences with V and J called. These copies leave out some clones; in studies compared against another copy, an unresolved V gene accounts for under half, and the cause of the remainder is not known. V and J calls and clone size are as listed in that table; D and trimming were resolved from the DNA. The sample table contains roughly 230,000 clones; only one count was recorded for approximately 81% of them. The ten top clones hold about 0.93% of the sample.

This TCR was recovered from a man in his forties or fifties with acute or convalescent COVID-19. Sequencing input: peripheral blood. In this chain, TRBV6-5 is recombined with TRBJ1-1, with 7 bases in between that match TRBD1. The DNA sequence follows: TGTGCCAGCAGACGCGCGGGACAGTACACTGAAGCTTTCTTT. This codes for CASRRAGQYTEAFF.